The source of this TCR beta chain is a study of beta chain features in type 1 diabetes. This clone has more than one count but fewer than ten. What it binds is unknown. Cell sorting via CD45RO/CCR7/CD25/CD127/CD95/CD27 was performed to obtain CD4+ naive, central memory, regulatory and stem cell-like memory cells. Each of the sorted populations had a purity greater than 98%. The study's findings and limits: For patients, the naive, central memory and Treg TCRB repertoires appeared more alike than for healthy donors.

cDNA synthesis used the whole RNA isolate, giving expressed TCRB sequences. Data came from immunoSEQ multiplex PCR; TCRdb stores just in-frame clones and leaves some out. This sample has 110,000 to 150,000 clones; 6.9% occur once, and the top ten carry 1.1% to 1.5%. There are 15 residues in the CDR3. The V gene's germline CDR1 is SGHDN and CDR2 FVKESK. V was pared by 10 bases and J by 3 bases, with 15 bases of the junction left unmatched. The clonotype originates from a woman in her twenties or thirties in good health. What was sequenced was central memory CD4+ T cells from blood. The V gene is TRBV14, the J gene TRBJ2-7, with 7 bases fitting TRBD1. CDR3 residues: CATQRGQGVGYEQYF. In DNA form, the CDR3 reads TGTGCCACCCAGAGGGGGCAGGGTGTCGGCTACGAGCAGTACTTC. The full variable domain, with the rest looked up from reference TRBV14 and TRBJ2-7, is EAGVTQFPSHSVIEKGQTVTLRCDPISGHDNLYWYRRVMGKEIKFLLHFVKESKQDESGMPNNRFLAERTGGTYSTLKVQPAELEDSGVYFCATQRGQGVGYEQYFGPGTRLTVT.